Following are 26 T cell receptor beta chains from one sample sequenced in a study of T cell clones after liver transplantation (dated by TCRdb to between 2018 and 2020). The method behind the library was the immunoSEQ multiplex PCR assay. Imported from immuneACCESS, the table was reduced by TCRdb to in-frame sequences with V and J called. These copies leave out some clones; in studies compared against another copy, an unresolved V gene accounts for under half, and the cause of the remainder is not known. The sample profile shows around 71,000 clones; approximately 80% of them were found once. The top ten clones comprise 0.65% to 0.85% of the sample. The source material was CD4+ T cells from blood, sampled 12 months after liver transplant. Receptor source: a human patient who received a liver transplant. The graft donor may be the source of some T cells after a transplant.

The V gene is TRBV5-1, the J gene TRBJ1-1; D is perhaps TRBD1 (6 bases). Germline values: CDR1 SGHRS, CDR2 YFSETQ. This CDR3 spans 13 amino acids. The germline V and J ends were trimmed by 2 bases and 4 bases, with 9 bases remaining between them. The CDR3 reads CASSLAGATEAFF. CDR3 nucleotide sequence: TGCGCCAGCAGCTTAGCAGGGGCCACTGAAGCTTTCTTT.

CDR3 protein: CASSPGQGGLELFF. The CDR3 DNA follows: TGTGCCAGCAGTCCGGGACAGGGGGGATTAGAACTGTTTTTT. The chain uses TRBV6-6 and TRBJ1-4; 11 bases fit TRBD1. With 5 bases clipped from V and 12 bases from J, the junction kept 8 bases outside the gene matches. The CDR3 totals 14 residues. The germline V gene encodes CDR1 MNHNY and CDR2 SVGAGI (reference sequence).

V usage is TRBV21-1 and J usage is TRBJ2-3; TRBD1, as called in the table, went unchecked against the DNA. TRBV21-1 is marked as a pseudogene. The CDR3 is 21 residues long. CDR3 coding DNA: TGTGCCAGCAGCAATTTCCCTCGGGTAGCGGAGACAACAGGGGGAACAGATACGCAGTATTTT. Its protein is CASSNFPRVAETTGGTDTQYF.

The chain combines TRBV28 with TRBJ2-5, with 8 bases identical to TRBD2. The germline V gene has CDR1 MDHEN and CDR2 SYDVKM. Trimming at V came to 4 bases and at J to 13 bases, leaving 17 bases not matched to a gene. This CDR3 region has 15 residues. The CDR3 DNA follows: TGTGCCAGCAGTTCCAGGAGGCGGGAGGAATTTAAGACGTACTTC. Its translation: CASSSRRREEFKTYF.

This chain joins TRBV9 and TRBJ2-2; 11 bases agree with TRBD1. CDR1 is SGDLS and CDR2 is YYNGEE in the germline V gene. The V and J ends lost 5 bases and 4 bases, in that order; junction bases with no gene match: 7. The CDR3 runs 16 residues. The CDR3 here is CASRPGQGAGTGELFF. The CDR3 DNA reads as TGTGCCAGCAGACCAGGACAGGGGGCCGGCACCGGGGAGCTGTTTTTT. The full variable domain, completed using reference TRBV9 and TRBJ2-2, is DSGVTQTPKHLITATGQRVTLRCSPRSGDLSVYWYQQSLDQGLQFLIQYYNGEERAKGNILERFSAQQFPDLHSELNLSSLELGDSALYFCASRPGQGAGTGELFFGEGSRLTVL.

V is TRBV6-5 and J is TRBJ2-1; TRBD1 is a possible D gene (6 bases). This CDR3 spans 13 amino acids. The ends were cut back, 5 bases at V and 8 bases at J, with 13 bases in the middle. CDR1 and CDR2 (germline): MNHEY, SVGAGI. CDR3 residues: CASSKQGQDEQFF. In nucleotides, the CDR3 is TGTGCCAGCAGTAAACAGGGTCAGGATGAGCAGTTCTTC.

The J gene is TRBJ1-2, the V gene TRBV2; D gene uncertain. Germline-derived CDR1 and CDR2 are SNHLY and FYNNEI. This CDR3 comprises 14 residues. CDR3 residues: CAIAPDFTTDGYTF. The DNA of the CDR3 is TGTGCTATAGCCCCCGACTTTACAACCGATGGCTACACCTTC.

Only one count was recorded for this clone. Being one base from a much bigger clone, this may be a read error. The J gene is TRBJ1-2, the V gene TRBV2; D is ambiguous. Trimming removed 4 bases at V and 2 bases at J, with 5 bases between. The CDR3 length is 12 residues. In germline, CDR1 is SNHLY, CDR2 FYNNEI. The CDR3 sequence: CASSGQNYGYTF. DNA for the CDR3: TGTGCCAGCAGTGGCCAGAACTATGGCTACACCTTC.

The chain combines TRBV28 with TRBJ2-7; D may be TRBD1 (6 bases). Germline V gene data show CDR1 as MDHEN and CDR2 as SYDVKM. Deletions cut 3 bases from V and 4 bases from J, with 10 bases between. The CDR3 is made up of 13 amino acids. The CDR3 DNA reads as TGTGCCAGCAGTTTCCCAACAGGGTACGAGCAGTACTTC. It is translated as CASSFPTGYEQYF.

This sequence joins TRBV6-1 and TRBJ2-5; unclear D gene. This CDR3 spans 14 amino acids. V lost 8 bases to trimming and J lost 0 bases, with 13 bases between them. CDR1 is MNHNS, CDR2 SASEGT, per germline. CDR3 sequence reads: CASHFGQYQETQYF. CDR3 bases: TGTGCCAGCCACTTCGGGCAGTACCAAGAGACCCAGTACTTC.

The V gene is TRBV10-2, the J gene TRBJ2-3, with 8 positions matching TRBD1. The ends lost 10 bases at V and 1 base at J; junction bases unmatched: 7. The germline gives CDR1 WSHSY, CDR2 SAAADI. This CDR3 comprises 14 residues. CDR3 DNA sequence: TGCGCCACTTCATCGGGACAGGGCACAGATACGCAGTATTTT. As protein: CATSSGQGTDTQYF.

This clone was recorded a few times. The chain couples TRBV28 to TRBJ1-5, with D tentatively TRBD1 (5 bases). This CDR3 region has 15 residues. Germline V lookup: CDR1 MDHEN, CDR2 SYDVKM. V dropped 7 bases and J dropped 6 bases, with 19 bases sitting between them. CDR3 protein: CASIRAFPTRQPQHF. In DNA form, the CDR3 reads TGTGCCAGCATCAGGGCCTTTCCCACCCGTCAGCCCCAGCATTTT. The variable domain in full, completed from reference TRBV28 and TRBJ1-5, reads DVKVTQSSRYLVKRTGEKVFLECVQDMDHENMFWYRQDPGLGLRLIYFSYDVKMKEKGDIPEGYSVSREKKERFSLILESASTNQTSMYLCASIRAFPTRQPQHFGDGTRLSIL.

The chain couples TRBV5-4 to TRBJ1-1, with D unresolved. Germline values: CDR1 SGHNT, CDR2 YYREEE (reference sequence). V lost 2 bases and J lost 3, with 5 bases in between. The CDR3 is 12 residues long. CDR3 in amino acids: CASSFDDTEAFF. CDR3 in DNA: TGTGCCAGCAGCTTTGACGACACTGAAGCTTTCTTT.

This chain uses TRBV4-3 with TRBJ2-2; D might be TRBD1 (6 bases). Germline-derived CDR1 and CDR2 are LGHNA and YSLEER. The germline V and J ends were trimmed by 0 bases and 6 bases, with 17 bases remaining between them. CDR3 length: 17 amino acids. The CDR3 protein is CASSQEPGVGVAGELFF. Here the CDR3 DNA reads TGCGCCAGCAGCCAAGAACCAGGGGTTGGTGTCGCCGGGGAGCTGTTTTTT.

This clone was seen just once. The chain combines TRBV5-4 with TRBJ2-5; D might be TRBD1 or TRBD2, each matching 5 bases. The CDR3 has 16 residues. The ends were cut back, 4 bases at V and 2 bases at J, with 18 bases in the middle. Germline V gives CDR1 SGHNT, CDR2 YYREEE (reference sequence). This chain's CDR3 is CASSRSGTELQETQYF. DNA of the CDR3: TGTGCCAGCAGCCGCTCCGGGACGGAATTACAAGAGACCCAGTACTTC.

The V gene is TRBV28, the J gene TRBJ1-2; D unresolved. Trimming took off 11 bases at V and 2 bases at J, with 9 bases between the two ends. Germline V lookup: CDR1 MDHEN, CDR2 SYDVKM. The CDR3 covers 11 residues. The DNA of the CDR3 is TGTGCCGGTGGCCAGAACTATGGCTACACCTTC. Protein sequence: CAGGQNYGYTF.

This chain connects TRBV6-1 to TRBJ2-7; possibly TRBD1 or TRBD2 for D (5 bases each). In germline, CDR1 is MNHNS, CDR2 SASEGT. There are 13 residues in the CDR3. V dropped 7 bases and J dropped 12 bases, with 22 bases sitting between them. The CDR3 loop reads CASTPMEWDPRYF. The CDR3 coding sequence is TGTGCCAGCACCCCCATGGAGTGGGACCCTCGGTACTTC.

The chain recombines TRBV28 with TRBJ1-1; D unresolved. Germline CDR1 reads MDHEN; CDR2 reads SYDVKM. The CDR3 extends over 16 amino acids. Trimming cost V 7 bases and J 2 bases, with 20 bases left between them. CDR3 sequence reads: CASTPGPPGINTEAFF. Written as DNA, the CDR3 is TGTGCCAGCACCCCCGGCCCCCCAGGAATTAACACTGAAGCTTTCTTT.

The chain has TRBV5-1 and TRBJ1-5, with D perhaps matching TRBD1 (5 bases). CDR3 size: 14 residues. Germline values: CDR1 SGHRS, CDR2 YFSETQ. V dropped 2 bases and J dropped 3 bases, with 9 bases sitting between them. For the CDR3, the DNA is TGCGCCAGCAGCTTTGGGGGTACCAATCAGCCCCAGCATTTT. Encoded protein: CASSFGGTNQPQHF. The variable domain in full, completed from reference TRBV5-1 and TRBJ1-5, reads KAGVTQTPRYLIKTRGQQVTLSCSPISGHRSVSWYQQTPGQGLQFLFEYFSETQRNKGNFPGRFSGRQFSNSRSEMNVSTLELGDSALYLCASSFGGTNQPQHFGDGTRLSIL.

The chain links TRBV5-1 to TRBJ1-1, with 7 positions matching TRBD1. Trimming removed 3 bases from V and 5 bases from J; junction bases left unmatched: 10. The CDR3 covers 15 residues. From germline, CDR1 is SGHRS and CDR2 YFSETQ. In DNA form, the CDR3 reads TGCGCCAGCAGCTCCACTTTGACAGGGAGGACTGAAGCTTTCTTT. Translation gives CASSSTLTGRTEAFF.

This chain joins TRBV10-3 and TRBJ2-7, with D perhaps being TRBD1 or TRBD2 (6 bases each). V dropped 3 bases and J dropped 5 bases, with 14 bases sitting between them. The CDR3 is made up of 14 amino acids. Germline loops: CDR1 ENHRY, CDR2 SYGVKD. The CDR3 loop reads CAISEGGSFHEQYF. The CDR3 nucleotides read TGTGCCATCAGTGAAGGGGGGTCTTTCCACGAGCAGTACTTC.

CDR3 sequence (DNA): TGTGCCAGCAGCCCCACTGCAGTGGGTATGAACACTGAAGCTTTCTTT. It yields the protein CASSPTAVGMNTEAFF. The rearrangement joins TRBV9 to TRBJ1-1; D remains ambiguous. Germline lookup yields CDR1 SGDLS and CDR2 YYNGEE. This CDR3 contains 16 residues. The V and J ends lost 4 bases and 0 bases respectively, with 16 bases between them.

V is TRBV18 and J is TRBJ2-5; the D is unclear. The CDR3 extends over 13 amino acids. Germline V gives CDR1 KGHSH, CDR2 LQKENI. With 10 bases removed from V and 0 bases from J, the gap between germline ends came to 12 bases. CDR3 DNA sequence: TGTGCCACCGCGGTGGAGTACCAAGAGACCCAGTACTTC. Its translation is CATAVEYQETQYF.

The CDR3 protein is CASSMDRSSYEQYF. The CDR3 nucleotides read TGTGCCAGCAGTATGGACAGGAGCTCCTACGAGCAGTACTTC. The J gene is TRBJ2-7, the V gene TRBV2; 7 bases agree with TRBD1. Looked up from germline, CDR1 is SNHLY and CDR2 is FYNNEI. The junction had 4 bases not matched to a gene; V was cut back by 5 bases and J by 0 bases. CDR3 length: 14 residues.

The chain employs TRBV7-8 and TRBJ2-1; a weak D match, TRBD2 (6 bases). Germline CDR1 and CDR2: SGHVS and FQNEAQ. The V and J ends lost 5 bases and 4 bases respectively, with 18 bases between them. The CDR3 extends over 16 amino acids. The CDR3 here is CASSARYRDSYNEQFF. The DNA for the CDR3 is TGTGCCAGCAGCGCTAGATACCGGGACTCATACAATGAGCAGTTCTTC. The full variable domain, rest sourced from reference TRBV7-8 and TRBJ2-1, is GAGVSQSPRYKVAKRGQDVALRCDPISGHVSLFWYQQALGQGPEFLTYFQNEAQLDKSGLPSDRFFAERPEGSVSTLKIQRTQQEDSAVYLCASSARYRDSYNEQFFGPGTRLTVL.

This chain connects TRBV4-1 to TRBJ2-5, with D unresolved. CDR1 MGHRA and CDR2 YSYEKL come from the germline V gene. This CDR3 spans 16 amino acids. The V and J ends lost 1 base and 5 bases respectively, with 17 bases between them. The CDR3 DNA follows: TGCGCCAGCAGCCAAGTAGGCAGAGCCTCGCGGGAGACCCAGTACTTC. Translated, it gives CASSQVGRASRETQYF.